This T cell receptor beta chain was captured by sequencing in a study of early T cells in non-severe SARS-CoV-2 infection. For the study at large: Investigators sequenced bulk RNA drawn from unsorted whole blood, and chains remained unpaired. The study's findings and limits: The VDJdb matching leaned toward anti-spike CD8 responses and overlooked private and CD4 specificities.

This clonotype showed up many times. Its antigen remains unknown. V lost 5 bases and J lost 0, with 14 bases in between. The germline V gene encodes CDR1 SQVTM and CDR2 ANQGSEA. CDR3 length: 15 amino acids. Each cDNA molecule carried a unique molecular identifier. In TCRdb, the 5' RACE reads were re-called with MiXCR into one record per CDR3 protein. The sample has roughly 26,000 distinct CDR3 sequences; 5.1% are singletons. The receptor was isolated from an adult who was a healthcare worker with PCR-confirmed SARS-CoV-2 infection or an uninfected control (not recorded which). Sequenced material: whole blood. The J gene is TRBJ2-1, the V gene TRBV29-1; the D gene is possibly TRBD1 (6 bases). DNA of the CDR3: TGCAGCGTTCTTGGACAGACTCTCTCCTACAATGAGCAGTTCTTC. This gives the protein CSVLGQTLSYNEQFF.